This T cell receptor beta chain was profiled in a study of blood T cell repertoires in COVID-19. Background on the study: Sources were T cells, B-cell-depleted T cells, or PBMCs; the material itself was cDNA or gDNA.

Repertoires were generated with immunoSEQ multiplex PCR, while TCRdb's copy carries only in-frame clones and drops some. The data hold more than 100,000 clones, with roughly three quarters observed a single time. The CDR3 has 11 amino acids. CDR1 and CDR2 (germline): SQVTM, ANQGSEA. Trimming cost V 5 bases and J 6 bases; bases outside gene matches: 2. The origin of this receptor is a woman older than 75 with acute or convalescent COVID-19. The specimen sequenced was peripheral blood. The V and J genes are TRBV29-1 and TRBJ1-2; 8 positions agree with TRBD1. In nucleotides, the CDR3 is TGCAGCGTTCAGGGGGCCCATGGCTACACCTTC. Amino acids: CSVQGAHGYTF. The entire variable domain, with the rest obtained from reference TRBV29-1 and TRBJ1-2, is as follows: SAVISQKPSRDICQRGTSLTIQCQVDSQVTMMFWYRQQPGQSLTLIATANQGSEATYESGFVIDKFPISRPNLTFSTLTVSNMSPEDSSIYLCSVQGAHGYTFGSGTRLTVV.